This TCR beta chain derives from a study of blood T cell repertoires in COVID-19 (TCRdb year 2020). Turning to the overall study: Samples from collaborators originated in the United States, Italy and Spain and spanned both the acute and convalescent phases of COVID-19. Samples were obtained from the ongoing ImmuneRACE study (first 160 participants) and from 1,254 subjects provided by 6 global collaborators. The repertoires were released in a freely available public database intended as a resource for research on the immune response to SARS-CoV-2. Sample metadata almost always included a de-identified subject ID, COVID-19 status, age in years and sex. Subjects who had been exposed to COVID-19, were actively infected with it, or had recovered from it provided the deeply sampled blood TCRbeta repertoires that made up the dataset. Where available, HLA class I and class II types were taken from metadata supplied by the sample provider and were not determined by assay-based typing. The prospective study material was composed of cDNA or gDNA derived from T cells, B-cell-depleted T cells, or PBMCs.

Each collaborating institution followed its own protocols to collect whole blood in K2EDTA tubes. Collaborator samples were shipped for TCRbeta analysis as frozen whole blood, isolated PBMCs, or DNA extracted from either sample type. The immunoSEQ Assay, a bias-controlled multiplex PCR, was used to amplify TCRbeta CDR3 regions from genomic DNA. On the study's bioinformatics: The number of nucleated cells in each sample was estimated from the amplification of reference gene primers within the assay. To quantify the absolute abundance of each unique TCRbeta CDR3 rearrangement, sequence reads were collapsed and filtered. Productive Simpson clonality was computed per sample as the square root of Simpson's diversity index over productive rearrangements. TCRdb obtained this table from immuneACCESS and retained in-frame rearrangements with V and J assigned. These tables miss some clones; where compared with another copy, unresolved V genes account for less than half of the shortfall, and the remainder is unexplained. That table gives V, J and clone size, and the DNA gave D and trimming. This sample holds around 65,000 clones; 80% to 85% were observed only once. The top ten clones comprise 35% to 50% of the sample.

A word on this clone: It has no known antigen specificity. Base qualities are missing; no much larger clone stands one base away.

What the study reported, not specific to this receptor: Clinical and demographic metadata were provided uncurated, with the amount varying by source and participant.

This TCR came from a human donor in a cohort sampled during active COVID-19. Sequencing was done on a sample of peripheral blood.

At the DNA level, the sequence is TGTGCCTGGGGGGGACAGGCGGATCTCCATGGCTACACCTTC. Translation gives CAWGGQADLHGYTF. The sequence joins TRBV30 to TRBJ1-2, and TRBD1 matches 8 of the central bases. The CDR3 runs 14 residues from the cysteine to the phenylalanine. Only CDR3 DNA is held: 42 bases, read in frame from base 1. Trimming takes 5 bases off V and 6 bases off J; junction bases not matched to a gene: 11. As encoded in the germline V gene (reference sequence), CDR1 is GTSNPN while CDR2 is SVGIG.